This T cell receptor (beta chain) was documented in a study of T cell repertoires in cytomegalovirus infection. Turning to this clonotype: Its antigen is not identified. One junction end does not reproduce the germline sequence, and a read error may be involved.

Per the germline V gene, CDR1 is PRHDT and CDR2 is FYEKMQ (reference sequence). The CDR3 runs 16 residues. TCRdb re-derived calls from the reads in MiXCR, one entry per CDR3 protein. The sample includes some 920,000 distinct CDR3 sequences, 31% of them seen just once. The chain couples TRBV13 to TRBJ2-5, with 10 bases lining up with TRBD1. The origin of this receptor is a human donor in good health (CMV status not recorded). Some clones in this sample may be carry-over from other donors' samples. Sequences were derived from cultured CD8+ T cells from PBMCs, sampled from culture after CMV antigen stimulation. The CDR3 DNA sequence: TGTGTCAGCAGCGAAGAGAGTGGACAGGGGGAAGAGACCCAGTACTTC. As protein: CVSSEESGQGEETQYF.